The 22 T cell receptor beta chains given below trace back to one sample, sequenced in a study of memory CD4+ T cells and cytomegalovirus serostatus. The sort gate was single viable CD3+CD4+CD8-CD45RO+ cells for memory CD4+ T cells. TCRdb keeps only in-frame clones here, not all; method: immunoSEQ multiplex PCR. The sample lists about 59,000 clones, roughly 75% occurring once. Sequenced sample: memory CD4+ T cells from blood. Every receptor here comes from an adult in good health and CMV-seronegative. Some clones in this sample may be carry-over from other donors' samples.

This clone was found once. The chain employs TRBV7-9 and TRBJ1-3; D might be TRBD1 (5 bases). V was shortened by 1 base and J by 4 bases, with 11 bases between the two germline ends. This CDR3 has 15 residues. Germline CDR1 is SEHNR and CDR2 is FQNEAQ (reference sequence). The CDR3 loop is CASSLVGQRGNTIYF. DNA of the CDR3: TGTGCCAGCAGCTTAGTGGGGCAGCGCGGAAACACCATATATTTT.

The V and J genes are TRBV18 and TRBJ2-5; D gene unclear. V shed 2 bases and J shed 4 bases, with 14 bases lying between them. Germline lookup yields CDR1 KGHSH and CDR2 LQKENI. The CDR3 contains 15 residues. The CDR3 bases are TGTGCCAGCTCACCAAGCCTAGATTGGGCAGAGACCCAGTACTTC. It is translated as CASSPSLDWAETQYF.

This clone was seen only a few times. The chain couples TRBV30 to TRBJ2-6, with no clear D. The CDR3 covers 15 residues. Trimming pared 2 bases from V and 0 bases from J, leaving 8 bases between. Germline values: CDR1 GTSNPN, CDR2 SVGIG (reference sequence). CDR3 amino acids: CAWSRQRSGANVLTF. The CDR3 bases are TGTGCCTGGAGTCGTCAGCGCTCTGGGGCCAACGTCCTGACTTTC. Complete variable domain (other parts from reference TRBV30 and TRBJ2-6): SQTIHQWPATLVQPVGSPLSLECTVEGTSNPNLYWYRQAAGRGLQLLFYSVGIGQISSEVPQNLSASRPQDRQFILSSKKLLLSDSGFYLCAWSRQRSGANVLTFGAGSRLTVL.

The chain couples TRBV2 to TRBJ1-1; TRBD1 matches at 7 bases. The CDR3 is 17 amino acids. V was pared by 2 bases and J by 0 bases, with 9 bases of the junction left unmatched. Germline CDR1 reads SNHLY; CDR2 reads FYNNEI. The DNA for the CDR3 is TGTGCCAGCAGTGAATGGGGCAGGGGGGTGATGAACACTGAAGCTTTCTTT. This sequence encodes CASSEWGRGVMNTEAFF. The complete variable domain, with remaining parts taken from reference TRBV2 and TRBJ1-1, reads EPEVTQTPSHQVTQMGQEVILRCVPISNHLYFYWYRQILGQKVEFLVSFYNNEISEKSEIFDDQFSVERPDGSNFTLKIRSTKLEDSAMYFCASSEWGRGVMNTEAFFGQGTRLTVV.

The chain joins TRBV18 to TRBJ2-2; 10 bases align to TRBD2. Germline V gene lookup returns CDR1 KGHSH and CDR2 LQKENI. CDR3 length: 17 amino acids. The V segment lost 0 bases and the J segment 2 bases; nucleotides outside the gene matches: 3. The CDR3 loop is CASSPPASGGNTGELFF. CDR3 nucleotide sequence: TGTGCCAGCTCACCACCGGCTAGCGGGGGCAACACCGGGGAGCTGTTTTTT.

The chain combines TRBV28 with TRBJ2-7; D may be TRBD1 (6 bases). Germline CDR1 and CDR2: MDHEN and SYDVKM. CDR3 length: 12 amino acids. The ends were cut back, 7 bases at V and 2 bases at J, with 9 bases in the middle. CDR3 sequence: CASTGDAYEQYF. The CDR3 DNA reads TGTGCCAGCACAGGGGATGCCTACGAGCAGTACTTC.

The V and J genes are TRBV5-1 and TRBJ2-5; TRBD2 might be the D (6 bases). V gave up 4 bases and J gave up 3 bases, with 13 bases separating them. Germline assignment: CDR1 SGHRS and CDR2 YFSETQ. This CDR3 is built from 14 residues. CDR3 DNA: TGCGCCAGCAGCCGGGCTCGGGAGAAAGAGACCCAGTACTTC. It encodes CASSRAREKETQYF.

This rearrangement joins TRBV2 to TRBJ2-1, with D possibly matching TRBD1 (6 bases). Germline loops: CDR1 SNHLY, CDR2 FYNNEI. The CDR3 totals 14 residues. Between the trimmed V and J ends, which lost 5 bases and 8 bases, there was a span of 16 bases. The CDR3 sequence: CASSTPPAGDEQFF. CDR3 nucleotide sequence: TGTGCCAGCAGTACACCTCCGGCAGGGGATGAGCAGTTCTTC.

This chain links TRBV6-5 with TRBJ2-3; 13 nucleotides match TRBD2. This CDR3 spans 15 amino acids. The ends lost 8 bases at V and 6 bases at J; junction bases unmatched: 8. Germline V gives CDR1 MNHEY, CDR2 SVGAGI. The CDR3 loop is CASARTSGSTDTQYF. The CDR3 coding sequence is TGTGCCAGCGCTCGGACTAGCGGGAGTACGGATACGCAGTATTTT.

The chain links TRBV28 to TRBJ2-7, with a possible D match to TRBD2 (6 bases). Per the germline V gene, CDR1 is MDHEN and CDR2 is SYDVKM. V was trimmed by 3 bases and J by 3 bases, leaving 15 bases between them. This CDR3 comprises 15 residues. CDR3: CASSFGGSGVYEQYF. In nucleotides, the CDR3 is TGTGCCAGCAGTTTCGGGGGTTCGGGCGTCTACGAGCAGTACTTC.

This clone was counted between two and nine times. This chain joins TRBV5-1 and TRBJ1-1; a possible D gene is TRBD1 (6 bases). Germline V gene sequence: CDR1 SGHRS, CDR2 YFSETQ. V was clipped by 4 bases and J by 2 bases, with 12 bases between them. The CDR3 has 14 residues. CDR3 DNA sequence: TGCGCCAGCAGCCCCGGACAGATTAACACTGAAGCTTTCTTT. Encoded protein: CASSPGQINTEAFF.

The chain uses TRBV28 and TRBJ1-2, with unresolved D. The germline V and J ends were trimmed by 2 bases and 3 bases, with 10 bases remaining between them. CDR1 is MDHEN, CDR2 SYDVKM, per germline. The CDR3 sequence is 14 residues long. The CDR3 DNA reads TGTGCCAGCAGTTTAGATGGGCAAGACTATGGCTACACCTTC. Protein sequence: CASSLDGQDYGYTF.

The chain combines TRBV7-2 with TRBJ1-1; 7 nucleotides agree with TRBD1. This CDR3 has 13 amino acids. Trimming took 3 bases from V and 4 from J; bases not matched to a gene: 2. Germline V gene data show CDR1 as SGHTA and CDR2 as FQGNSA. The CDR3 sequence is CASSLRQGTEAFF. CDR3 nucleotide sequence: TGTGCCAGCAGCTTGAGACAGGGCACTGAAGCTTTCTTT.

V gene TRBV5-6 combines with J gene TRBJ1-1; perhaps TRBD1 as D (5 bases). The CDR3 is 17 amino acids. Trimming cost V 0 bases and J 4 bases, with 19 bases left between them. CDR1 is SGHDT and CDR2 is YYEEEE in the germline V gene. The DNA of the CDR3 is TGTGCCAGCAGCTTGGAATTTGGGACGGACTCGAGCACTGAAGCTTTCTTT. Its protein is CASSLEFGTDSSTEAFF.

This sequence joins TRBV28 and TRBJ1-2; D may be TRBD1 (5 bases). The CDR3 runs 12 residues. V shed 5 bases and J shed 4 bases, with 8 bases lying between them. Per germline, CDR1 MDHEN and CDR2 SYDVKM. The CDR3 reads CASSPGPYGYTF. CDR3 nucleotide sequence: TGTGCCAGCAGTCCGGGACCCTATGGCTACACCTTC.

The chain has TRBV7-9 and TRBJ2-1; D may be TRBD1 or TRBD2 (6 bases each). CDR1 is SEHNR, CDR2 FQNEAQ, per germline (reference sequence). The CDR3 extends over 17 amino acids. V was shortened by 3 bases and J by 6 bases, with 21 bases between the two germline ends. This CDR3 reads CASSLLAGTRGVNEQFF. The CDR3 DNA follows: TGTGCCAGCAGCTTGTTAGCCGGGACAAGGGGGGTCAATGAGCAGTTCTTC.

The chain carries TRBV2 and TRBJ2-3; D gene ambiguous. Germline CDR1 SNHLY, CDR2 FYNNEI. Trimming removed 7 bases at V and 6 bases at J, with 11 bases between. CDR3 length: 12 amino acids. The CDR3, as DNA: TGTGCCAGCAACCCCGTGGAGGATACGCAGTATTTT. Its translation is CASNPVEDTQYF.

J is TRBJ2-7 and V is TRBV5-4; 10 bases are a match to TRBD2. The CDR3 is 20 amino acids. Germline V gene lookup returns CDR1 SGHNT and CDR2 YYREEE (reference sequence). The J segment lost 7 bases and the V segment lost 4 bases, leaving 26 bases of the junction unmatched. The CDR3 sequence: CASSPPSRGASGSISREQYF. CDR3 sequence (DNA): TGTGCCAGCAGCCCCCCCTCTCGGGGGGCTAGCGGGAGCATTTCTCGAGAGCAGTACTTC.

The table lists this clone with a few counts. The chain combines TRBV30 with TRBJ1-1, with D possibly matching TRBD1 (6 bases). The CDR3 is 13 amino acids. V was trimmed by 5 bases and J by 3 bases, leaving 13 bases between them. Looked up from germline, CDR1 is GTSNPN and CDR2 is SVGIG (reference sequence). Here the CDR3 reads CAWGKTGHTEAFF. In DNA form, the CDR3 reads TGTGCCTGGGGTAAGACAGGACACACTGAAGCTTTCTTT.

This chain links TRBV7-8 with TRBJ1-5; TRBD1 matches 8 bases. This CDR3 has 15 amino acids. J was trimmed by 6 bases and V by 2 bases; bases with no gene match: 6. Germline V gene lookup returns CDR1 SGHVS and CDR2 FQNEAQ. The CDR3 coding sequence is TGTGCCAGCAGCTTACATTTGACAGGGGCTCAGCCCCAGCATTTT. Its protein product is CASSLHLTGAQPQHF.

The chain employs TRBV5-1 and TRBJ1-3; D uncertain. V shed 4 bases and J shed 4 bases, with 9 bases lying between them. CDR1 is SGHRS, CDR2 YFSETQ, per germline. The CDR3 covers 13 residues. CDR3 loop: CASSPLKGNTIYF. The CDR3 nucleotides are TGCGCCAGCAGCCCTCTCAAAGGAAACACCATATATTTT.

This CDR3 reads CASSQFLTDTQYF. The CDR3 DNA reads TGTGCCAGCAGCCAGTTTCTCACAGATACGCAGTATTTT. The V and J genes are TRBV5-6 and TRBJ2-3; D is uncertain. Germline lookup yields CDR1 SGHDT and CDR2 YYEEEE. CDR3 length equals 13 residues. Trimming stripped 4 bases from V and 2 bases from J, with 8 bases between. Full variable domain (outside the CDR3, taken from reference TRBV5-6 and TRBJ2-3): DAGVTQSPTHLIKTRGQQVTLRCSPKSGHDTVSWYQQALGQGPQFIFQYYEEEERQRGNFPDRFSGHQFPNYSSELNVNALLLGDSALYLCASSQFLTDTQYFGPGTRLTVL.